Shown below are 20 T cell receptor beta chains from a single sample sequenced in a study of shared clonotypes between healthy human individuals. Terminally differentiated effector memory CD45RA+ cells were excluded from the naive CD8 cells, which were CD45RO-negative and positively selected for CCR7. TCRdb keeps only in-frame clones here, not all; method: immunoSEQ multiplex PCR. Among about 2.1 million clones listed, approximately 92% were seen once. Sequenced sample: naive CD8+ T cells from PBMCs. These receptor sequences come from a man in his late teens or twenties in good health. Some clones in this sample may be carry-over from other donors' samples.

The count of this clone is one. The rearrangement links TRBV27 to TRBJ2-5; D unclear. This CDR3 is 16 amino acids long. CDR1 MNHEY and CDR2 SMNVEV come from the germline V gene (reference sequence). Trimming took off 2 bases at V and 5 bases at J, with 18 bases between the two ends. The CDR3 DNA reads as TGTGCCAGCAGTTTAACCCTAGGCGACTTCGTCGAGACCCAGTACTTC. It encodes CASSLTLGDFVETQYF.

The CDR3: CASRQQGDNEQFF. The DNA for the CDR3 is TGTGCCAGCAGGCAACAGGGTGACAATGAGCAGTTCTTC. The V gene is TRBV6-1, the J gene TRBJ2-1; the D gene is possibly TRBD1 (6 bases). The germline gives CDR1 MNHNS, CDR2 SASEGT. The V and J ends lost 6 bases and 5 bases respectively, with 11 bases between them. The CDR3 consists of 13 residues.

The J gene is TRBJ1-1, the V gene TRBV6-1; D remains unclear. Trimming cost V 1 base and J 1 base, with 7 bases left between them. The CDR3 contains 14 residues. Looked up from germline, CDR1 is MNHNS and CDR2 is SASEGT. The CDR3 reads CASSEVLWNTEAFF. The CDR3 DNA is TGTGCCAGCAGTGAAGTCCTCTGGAACACTGAAGCTTTCTTT.

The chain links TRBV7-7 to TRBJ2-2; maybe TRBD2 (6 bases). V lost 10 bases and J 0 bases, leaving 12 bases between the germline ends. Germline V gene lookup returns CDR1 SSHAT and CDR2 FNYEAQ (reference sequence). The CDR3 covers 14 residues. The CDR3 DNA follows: TGTGCCACCATTCGGGGGACGAACACCGGGGAGCTGTTTTTT. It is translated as CATIRGTNTGELFF.

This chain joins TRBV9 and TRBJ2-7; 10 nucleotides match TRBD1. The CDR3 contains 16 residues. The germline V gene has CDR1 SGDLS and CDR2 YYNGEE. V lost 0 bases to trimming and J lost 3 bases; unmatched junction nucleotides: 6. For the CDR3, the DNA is TGTGCCAGCAGCGTAGGACCGGGACAGGGGATCTACGAGCAGTACTTC. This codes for CASSVGPGQGIYEQYF.

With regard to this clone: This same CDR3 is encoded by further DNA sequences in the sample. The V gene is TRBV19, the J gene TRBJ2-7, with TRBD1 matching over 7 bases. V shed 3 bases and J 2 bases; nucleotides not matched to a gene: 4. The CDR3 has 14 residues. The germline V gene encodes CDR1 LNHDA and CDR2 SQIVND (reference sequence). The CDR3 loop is CASSIRDRAYEQYF. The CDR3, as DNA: TGTGCCAGTAGTATCCGGGACAGAGCCTACGAGCAGTACTTC.

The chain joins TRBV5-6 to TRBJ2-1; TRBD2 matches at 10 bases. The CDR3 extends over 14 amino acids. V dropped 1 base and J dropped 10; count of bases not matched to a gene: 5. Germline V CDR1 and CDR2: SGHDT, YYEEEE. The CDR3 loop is CASSLWLAGAEQFF. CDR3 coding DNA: TGTGCCAGCAGCTTGTGGCTAGCGGGAGCGGAGCAGTTCTTC. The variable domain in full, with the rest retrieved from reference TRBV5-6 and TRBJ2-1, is DAGVTQSPTHLIKTRGQQVTLRCSPKSGHDTVSWYQQALGQGPQFIFQYYEEEERQRGNFPDRFSGHQFPNYSSELNVNALLLGDSALYLCASSLWLAGAEQFFGPGTRLTVL.

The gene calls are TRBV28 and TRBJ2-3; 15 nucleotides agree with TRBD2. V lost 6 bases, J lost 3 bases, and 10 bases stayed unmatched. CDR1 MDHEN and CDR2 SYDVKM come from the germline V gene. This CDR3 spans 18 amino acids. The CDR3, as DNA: TGTGCCAGCAGCGGAACAGGGGGACTAGCGGGAGGAACAGATACGCAGTATTTT. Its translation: CASSGTGGLAGGTDTQYF.

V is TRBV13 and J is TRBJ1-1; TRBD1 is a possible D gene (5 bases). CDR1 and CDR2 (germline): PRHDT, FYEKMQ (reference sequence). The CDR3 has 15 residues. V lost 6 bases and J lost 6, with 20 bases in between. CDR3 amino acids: CASSHLGEGSPEAFF. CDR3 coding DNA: TGTGCCAGCAGTCACCTGGGGGAGGGCAGCCCTGAAGCTTTCTTT.

Here the CDR3 reads CASSQVPTSGLAKNIQYF. The DNA of the CDR3 is TGCGCCAGCAGCCAAGTTCCAACTAGCGGGTTAGCCAAAAACATTCAGTACTTC. The chain couples TRBV4-1 to TRBJ2-4; 9 bases line up with TRBD2. The V and J ends lost 1 base and 0 bases, in that order; junction bases with no gene match: 7. The CDR3 has 18 residues. The germline CDR1 and CDR2 sequences are MGHRA and YSYEKL.

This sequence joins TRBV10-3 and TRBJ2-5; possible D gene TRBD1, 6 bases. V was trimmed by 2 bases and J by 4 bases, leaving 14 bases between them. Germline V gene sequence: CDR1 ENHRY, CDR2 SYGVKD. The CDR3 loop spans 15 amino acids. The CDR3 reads CAISELRTDGETQYF. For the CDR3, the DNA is TGTGCCATCAGTGAGCTACGGACAGATGGAGAGACCCAGTACTTC.

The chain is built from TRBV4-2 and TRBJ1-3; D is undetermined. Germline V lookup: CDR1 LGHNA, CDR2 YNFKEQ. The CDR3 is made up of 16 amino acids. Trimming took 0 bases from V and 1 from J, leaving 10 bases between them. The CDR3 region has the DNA TGTGCCAGCAGCCAAGATCTCAGGAGATCTGGAAACACCATATATTTT. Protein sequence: CASSQDLRRSGNTIYF.

CDR3 protein: CASSYSVAVNQPQHF. The CDR3 DNA is TGTGCCAGCAGTTACTCGGTGGCAGTGAATCAGCCCCAGCATTTT. V gene TRBV6-5 combines with J gene TRBJ1-5; D is unclear. CDR3 length equals 15 residues. Trimming left V 0 bases short and J 4 bases short, with 10 bases between. CDR1 and CDR2 (germline): MNHEY, SVGAGI.

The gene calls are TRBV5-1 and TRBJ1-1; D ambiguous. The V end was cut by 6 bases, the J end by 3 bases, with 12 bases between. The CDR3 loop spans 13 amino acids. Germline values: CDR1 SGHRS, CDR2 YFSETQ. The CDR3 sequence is CASTLRGDTEAFF. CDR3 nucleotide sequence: TGCGCCAGCACCCTTCGTGGGGACACTGAAGCTTTCTTT.

CDR3 nucleotide sequence: TGTGCCAGCAGACCCGACCGGGACCCCACTGAAGCTTTCTTT. As protein: CASRPDRDPTEAFF. The chain carries TRBV28 and TRBJ1-1, with D perhaps matching TRBD1 (5 bases). V lost 6 bases and J lost 4, with 15 bases in between. Germline CDR1 MDHEN, CDR2 SYDVKM. The length of the CDR3 is 14 residues.

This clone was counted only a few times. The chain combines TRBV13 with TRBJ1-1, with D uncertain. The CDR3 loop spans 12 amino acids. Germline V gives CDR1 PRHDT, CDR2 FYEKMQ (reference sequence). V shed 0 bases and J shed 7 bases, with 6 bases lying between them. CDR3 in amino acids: CASSLGRLEAFF. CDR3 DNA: TGTGCCAGCAGCTTAGGACGGCTTGAAGCTTTCTTT.

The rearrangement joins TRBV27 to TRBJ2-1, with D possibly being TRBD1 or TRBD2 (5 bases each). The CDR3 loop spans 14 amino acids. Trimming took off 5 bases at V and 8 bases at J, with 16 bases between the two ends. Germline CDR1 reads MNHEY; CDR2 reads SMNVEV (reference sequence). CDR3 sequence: CASSVIGAVDEQFF. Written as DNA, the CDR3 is TGTGCCAGCAGTGTGATCGGGGCTGTCGATGAGCAGTTCTTC.

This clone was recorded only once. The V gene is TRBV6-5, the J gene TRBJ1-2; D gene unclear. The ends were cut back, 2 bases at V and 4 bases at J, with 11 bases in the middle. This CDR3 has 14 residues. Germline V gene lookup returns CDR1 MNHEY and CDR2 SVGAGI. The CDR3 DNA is TGTGCCAGCAGTTACGGGGATGGGTCCTATGGCTACACCTTC. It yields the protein CASSYGDGSYGYTF.

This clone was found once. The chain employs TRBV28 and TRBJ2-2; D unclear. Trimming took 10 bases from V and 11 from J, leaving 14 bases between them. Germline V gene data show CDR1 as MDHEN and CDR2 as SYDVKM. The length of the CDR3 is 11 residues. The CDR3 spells CATETALELFF. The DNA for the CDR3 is TGTGCCACCGAAACCGCCTTAGAGCTGTTTTTT.

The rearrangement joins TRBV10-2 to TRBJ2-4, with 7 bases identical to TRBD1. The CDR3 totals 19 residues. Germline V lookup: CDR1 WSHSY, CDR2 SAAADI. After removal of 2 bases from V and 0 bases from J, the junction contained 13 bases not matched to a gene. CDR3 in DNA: TGCGCCAGCAGTGAGAATGCAGGGGGTACAATATTAGCCAAAAACATTCAGTACTTC. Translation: CASSENAGGTILAKNIQYF.